Detailed here is one T cell receptor beta chain. Measured with immunoSEQ multiplex PCR; TCRdb has only the in-frame clones, and not every one. Among fewer than 450,000 clones, around 88% were seen once, and the ten largest hold 10% to 15%. The entry originates in a study of blood T cell repertoires in COVID-19. The wider study: Samples taken during acute and convalescent COVID-19 were collected in the United States, Italy and Spain.

CDR3 size: 16 residues. Per germline, CDR1 KGHSH and CDR2 LQKENI. Trimming cost V 0 bases and J 4 bases, with 15 bases left between them. The sequenced sample was peripheral blood. The clonotype originates from a woman aged 45 to 65 with COVID-19, enrolled during active disease. This sequence joins TRBV18 and TRBJ1-2; perhaps TRBD1 as D (6 bases). The CDR3 nucleotides are TGTGCCAGCTCACCACCCGACAGGCTTATGGGCTATGGCTACACCTTC. Translation gives CASSPPDRLMGYGYTF.